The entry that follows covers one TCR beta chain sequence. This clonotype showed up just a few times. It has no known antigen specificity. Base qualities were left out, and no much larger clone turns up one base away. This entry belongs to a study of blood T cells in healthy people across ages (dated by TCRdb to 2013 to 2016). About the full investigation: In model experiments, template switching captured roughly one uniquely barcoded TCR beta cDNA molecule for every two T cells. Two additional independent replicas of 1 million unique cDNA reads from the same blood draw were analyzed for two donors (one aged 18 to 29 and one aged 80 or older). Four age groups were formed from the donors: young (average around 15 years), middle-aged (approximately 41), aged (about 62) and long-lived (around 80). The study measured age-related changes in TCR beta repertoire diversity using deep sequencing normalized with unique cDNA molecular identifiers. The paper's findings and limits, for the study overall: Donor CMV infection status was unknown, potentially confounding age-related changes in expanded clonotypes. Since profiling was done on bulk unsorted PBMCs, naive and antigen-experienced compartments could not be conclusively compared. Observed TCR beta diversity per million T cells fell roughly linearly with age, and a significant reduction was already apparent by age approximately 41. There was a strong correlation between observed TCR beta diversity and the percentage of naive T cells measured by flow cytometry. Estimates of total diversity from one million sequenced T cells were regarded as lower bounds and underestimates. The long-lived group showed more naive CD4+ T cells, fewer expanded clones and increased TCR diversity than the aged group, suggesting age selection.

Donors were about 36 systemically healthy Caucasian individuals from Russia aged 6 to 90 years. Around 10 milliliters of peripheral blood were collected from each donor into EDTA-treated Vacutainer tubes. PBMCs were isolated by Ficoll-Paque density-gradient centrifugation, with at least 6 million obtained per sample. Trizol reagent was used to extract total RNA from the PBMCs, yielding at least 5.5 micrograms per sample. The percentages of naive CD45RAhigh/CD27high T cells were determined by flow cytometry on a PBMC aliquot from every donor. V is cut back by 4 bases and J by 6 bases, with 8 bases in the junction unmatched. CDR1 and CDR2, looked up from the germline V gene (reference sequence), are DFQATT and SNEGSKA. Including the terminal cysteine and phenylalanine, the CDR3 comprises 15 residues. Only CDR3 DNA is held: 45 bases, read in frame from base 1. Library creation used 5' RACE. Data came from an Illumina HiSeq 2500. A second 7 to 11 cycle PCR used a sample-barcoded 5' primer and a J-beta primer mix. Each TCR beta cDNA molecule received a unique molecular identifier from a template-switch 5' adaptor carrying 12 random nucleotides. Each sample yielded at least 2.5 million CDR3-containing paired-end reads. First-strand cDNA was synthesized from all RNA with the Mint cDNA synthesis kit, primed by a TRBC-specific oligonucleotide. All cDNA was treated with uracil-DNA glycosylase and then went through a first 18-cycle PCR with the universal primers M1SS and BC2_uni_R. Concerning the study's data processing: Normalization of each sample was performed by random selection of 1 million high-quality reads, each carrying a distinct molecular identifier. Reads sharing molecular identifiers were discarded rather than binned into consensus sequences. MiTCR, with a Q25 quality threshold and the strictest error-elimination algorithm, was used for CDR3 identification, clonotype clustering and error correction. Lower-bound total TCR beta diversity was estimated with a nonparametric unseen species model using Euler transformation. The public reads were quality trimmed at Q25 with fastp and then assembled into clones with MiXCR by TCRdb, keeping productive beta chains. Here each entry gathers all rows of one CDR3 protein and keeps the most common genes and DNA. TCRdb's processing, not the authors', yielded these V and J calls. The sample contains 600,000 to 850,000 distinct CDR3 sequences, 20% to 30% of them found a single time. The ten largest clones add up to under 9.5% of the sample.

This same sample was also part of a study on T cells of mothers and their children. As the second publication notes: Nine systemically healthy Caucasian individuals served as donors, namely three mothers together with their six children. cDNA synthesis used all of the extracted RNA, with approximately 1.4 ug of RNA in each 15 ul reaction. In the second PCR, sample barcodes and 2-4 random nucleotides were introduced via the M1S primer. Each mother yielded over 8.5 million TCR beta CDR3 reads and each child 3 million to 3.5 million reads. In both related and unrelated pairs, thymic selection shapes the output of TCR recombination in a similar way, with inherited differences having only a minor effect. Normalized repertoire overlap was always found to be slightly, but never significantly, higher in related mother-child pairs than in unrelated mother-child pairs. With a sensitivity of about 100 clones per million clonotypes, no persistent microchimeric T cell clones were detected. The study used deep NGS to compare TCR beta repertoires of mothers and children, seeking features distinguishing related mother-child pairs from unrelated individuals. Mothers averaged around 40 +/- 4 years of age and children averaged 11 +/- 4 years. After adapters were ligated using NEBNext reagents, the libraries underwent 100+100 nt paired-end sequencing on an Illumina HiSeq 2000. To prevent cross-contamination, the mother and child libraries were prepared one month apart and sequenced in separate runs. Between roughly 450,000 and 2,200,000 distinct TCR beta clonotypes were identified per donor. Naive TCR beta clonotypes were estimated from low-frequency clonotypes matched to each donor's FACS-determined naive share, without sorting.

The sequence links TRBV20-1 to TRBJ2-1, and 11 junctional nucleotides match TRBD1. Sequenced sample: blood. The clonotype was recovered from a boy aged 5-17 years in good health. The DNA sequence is TGCAGTGCTACAAGAGCCGGGACAGGGGGCAATGAGCAGTTCTTC. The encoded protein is CSATRAGTGGNEQFF.